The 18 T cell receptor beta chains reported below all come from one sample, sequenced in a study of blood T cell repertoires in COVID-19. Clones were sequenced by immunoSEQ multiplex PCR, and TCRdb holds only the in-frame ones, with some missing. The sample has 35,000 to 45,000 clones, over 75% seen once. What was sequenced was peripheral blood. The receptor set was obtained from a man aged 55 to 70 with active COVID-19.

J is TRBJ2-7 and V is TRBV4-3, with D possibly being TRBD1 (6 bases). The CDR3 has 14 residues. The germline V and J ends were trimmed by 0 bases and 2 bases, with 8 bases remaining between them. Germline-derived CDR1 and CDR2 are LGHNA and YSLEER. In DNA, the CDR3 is TGCGCCAGCAGCCAAGAGAGGGGGACCTACGAGCAGTACTTC. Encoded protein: CASSQERGTYEQYF.

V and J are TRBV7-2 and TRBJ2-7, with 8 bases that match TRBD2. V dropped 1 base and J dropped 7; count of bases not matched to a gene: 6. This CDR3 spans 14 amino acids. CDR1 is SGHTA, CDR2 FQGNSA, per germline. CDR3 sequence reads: CASSLVPGLEEQYF. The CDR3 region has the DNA TGTGCCAGCAGCTTAGTCCCGGGACTAGAGGAGCAGTACTTC.

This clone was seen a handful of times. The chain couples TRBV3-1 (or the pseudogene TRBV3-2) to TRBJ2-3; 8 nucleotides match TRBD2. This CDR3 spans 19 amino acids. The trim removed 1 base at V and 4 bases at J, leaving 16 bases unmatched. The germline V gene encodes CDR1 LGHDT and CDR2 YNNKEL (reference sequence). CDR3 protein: CASSQGHPSPAGGSDTQYF. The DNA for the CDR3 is TGTGCCAGCAGCCAAGGGCACCCCTCCCCGGCGGGAGGTTCAGATACGCAGTATTTT.

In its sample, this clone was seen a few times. The CDR3 loop is CASSPGGDTQYF. The CDR3 bases are TGTGCCAGCTCACCGGGGGGAGATACGCAGTATTTT. The chain recombines TRBV18 with TRBJ2-3, with TRBD2 as a possible D gene (6 bases). V lost 3 bases and J 5 bases, leaving 6 bases between the germline ends. The CDR3 is 12 residues long. Looked up from germline, CDR1 is KGHSH and CDR2 is LQKENI.

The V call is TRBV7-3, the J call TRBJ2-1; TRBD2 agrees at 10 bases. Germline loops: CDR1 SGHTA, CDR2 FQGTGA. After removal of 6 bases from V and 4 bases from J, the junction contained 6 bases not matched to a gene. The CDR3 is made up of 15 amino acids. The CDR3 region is CASSPIAGGYNEQFF. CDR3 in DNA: TGTGCCAGCAGTCCCATAGCGGGAGGTTACAATGAGCAGTTCTTC.

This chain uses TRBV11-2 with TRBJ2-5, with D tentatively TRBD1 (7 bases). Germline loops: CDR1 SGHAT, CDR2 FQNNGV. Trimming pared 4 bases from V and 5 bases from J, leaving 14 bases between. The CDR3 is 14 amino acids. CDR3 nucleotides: TGTGCCAGCAGCTATTATCCAGGGGGGGAGACCCAGTACTTC. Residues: CASSYYPGGETQYF. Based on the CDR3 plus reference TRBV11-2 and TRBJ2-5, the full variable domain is EAGVAQSPRYKIIEKRQSVAFWCNPISGHATLYWYQQILGQGPKLLIQFQNNGVVDDSQLPKDRFSAERLKGVDSTLKIQPAKLEDSAVYLCASSYYPGGETQYFGPGTRLLVL.

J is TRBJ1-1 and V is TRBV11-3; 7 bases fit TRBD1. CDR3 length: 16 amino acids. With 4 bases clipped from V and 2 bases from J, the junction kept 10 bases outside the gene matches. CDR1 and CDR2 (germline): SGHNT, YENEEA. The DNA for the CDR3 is TGTGCCAGCAGCTCATCACACAGGGGAGGTAACACTGAAGCTTTCTTT. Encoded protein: CASSSSHRGGNTEAFF. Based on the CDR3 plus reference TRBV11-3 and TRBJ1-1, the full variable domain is EAGVVQSPRYKIIEKKQPVAFWCNPISGHNTLYWYLQNLGQGPELLIRYENEEAVDDSQLPKDRFSAERLKGVDSTLKIQPAELGDSAVYLCASSSSHRGGNTEAFFGQGTRLTVV.

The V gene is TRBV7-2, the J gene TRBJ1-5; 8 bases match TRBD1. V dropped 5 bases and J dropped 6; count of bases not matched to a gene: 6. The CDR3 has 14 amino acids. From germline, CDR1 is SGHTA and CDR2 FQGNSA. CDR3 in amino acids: CASSPGTGGQPQHF. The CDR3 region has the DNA TGTGCCAGCAGCCCCGGGACAGGCGGTCAGCCCCAGCATTTT.

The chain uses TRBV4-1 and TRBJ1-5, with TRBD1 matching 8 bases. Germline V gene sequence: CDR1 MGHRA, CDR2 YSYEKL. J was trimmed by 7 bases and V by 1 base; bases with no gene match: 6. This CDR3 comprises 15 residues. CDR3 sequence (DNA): TGCGCCAGCAGCCAAGTCAACAGGGGGAAACAGCCCCAGCATTTT. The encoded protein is CASSQVNRGKQPQHF.

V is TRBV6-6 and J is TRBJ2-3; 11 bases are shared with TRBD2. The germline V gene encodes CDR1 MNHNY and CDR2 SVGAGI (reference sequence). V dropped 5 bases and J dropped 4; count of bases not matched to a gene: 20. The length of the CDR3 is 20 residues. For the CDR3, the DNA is TGTGCCAGCAGTCTGCGGCGTGGACTAGCGGGCCGGAGCAGGGCAGATACGCAGTATTTT. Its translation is CASSLRRGLAGRSRADTQYF.

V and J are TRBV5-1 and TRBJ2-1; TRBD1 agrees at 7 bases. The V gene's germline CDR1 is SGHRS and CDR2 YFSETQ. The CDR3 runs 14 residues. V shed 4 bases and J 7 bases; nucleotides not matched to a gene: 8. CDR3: CASSTGQPGNEQFF. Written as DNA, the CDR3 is TGCGCCAGCAGCACGGGACAGCCAGGGAATGAGCAGTTCTTC.

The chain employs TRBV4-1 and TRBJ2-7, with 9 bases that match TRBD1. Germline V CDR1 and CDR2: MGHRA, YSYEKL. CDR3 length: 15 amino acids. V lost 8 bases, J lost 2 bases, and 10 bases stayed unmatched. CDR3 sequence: CASATTGTGTYEQYF. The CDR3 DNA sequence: TGCGCCAGCGCGACAACCGGGACAGGGACCTACGAGCAGTACTTC.

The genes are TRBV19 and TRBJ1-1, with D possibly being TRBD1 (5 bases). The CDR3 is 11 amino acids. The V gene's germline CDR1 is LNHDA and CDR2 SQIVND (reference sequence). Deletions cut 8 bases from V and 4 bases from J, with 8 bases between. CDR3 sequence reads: CASQTVTEAFF. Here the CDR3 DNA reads TGTGCCAGTCAGACAGTCACTGAAGCTTTCTTT.

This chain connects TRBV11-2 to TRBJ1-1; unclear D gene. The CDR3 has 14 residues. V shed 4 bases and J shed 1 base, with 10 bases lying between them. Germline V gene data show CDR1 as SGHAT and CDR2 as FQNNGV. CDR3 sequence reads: CASSSRGGNTEAFF. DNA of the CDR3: TGTGCCAGCAGCTCCCGGGGAGGGAACACTGAAGCTTTCTTT.

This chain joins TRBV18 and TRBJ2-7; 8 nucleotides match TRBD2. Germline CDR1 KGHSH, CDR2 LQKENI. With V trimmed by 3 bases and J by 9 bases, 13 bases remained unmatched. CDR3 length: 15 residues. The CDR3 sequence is CASSPALLAGGGQYF. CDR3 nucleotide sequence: TGTGCCAGCTCACCGGCCCTGCTAGCCGGGGGGGGGCAGTACTTC.

DNA for the CDR3: TGTGCCAGCAGTTACTCTGAGGGGGGGGACTATGGCTACACCTTC. As protein: CASSYSEGGDYGYTF. The chain carries TRBV6-6 and TRBJ1-2; D may be TRBD1 (6 bases). The CDR3 runs to 15 residues. Germline values: CDR1 MNHNY, CDR2 SVGAGI (reference sequence). Trimming cost V 0 bases and J 3 bases, with 11 bases left between them.

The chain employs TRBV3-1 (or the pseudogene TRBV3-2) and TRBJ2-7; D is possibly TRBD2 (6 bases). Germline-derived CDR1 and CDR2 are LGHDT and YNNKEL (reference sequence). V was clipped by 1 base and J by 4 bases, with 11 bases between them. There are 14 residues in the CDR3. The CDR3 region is CASSQGLVAYEQYF. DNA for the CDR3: TGTGCCAGCAGCCAAGGACTAGTAGCGTACGAGCAGTACTTC.

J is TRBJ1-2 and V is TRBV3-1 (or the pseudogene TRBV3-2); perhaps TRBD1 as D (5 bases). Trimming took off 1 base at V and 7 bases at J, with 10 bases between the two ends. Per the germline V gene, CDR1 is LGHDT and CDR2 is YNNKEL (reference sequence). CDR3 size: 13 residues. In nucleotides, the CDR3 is TGTGCCAGCAGCCAAGGCAGGGAGGGTGGCTACACCTTC. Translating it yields CASSQGREGGYTF.